This passage covers 12 T cell receptor beta chains from one sample sequenced in a study of identical twins. TCRdb reprocessed the 5' RACE reads via MiXCR and lists one record per CDR3 protein. The data show some 560,000 distinct CDR3 sequences, 7.5% to 10% seen once. This sample was also put to use in a study of yellow fever vaccine responses in identical twins.

Sequenced: PBMCs. Receptor source: a woman under 30 in good health.

This clonotype was counted ten times or more. The junction differs from germline at one of its ends, possibly a read error. This chain links TRBV6-1 with TRBJ2-7; D is tentatively TRBD1 or TRBD2 (5 bases each). The CDR3 contains 14 residues. Germline V gives CDR1 MNHNS, CDR2 SASEGT. CDR3 residues: CASSEGGVGELASF. As DNA, the CDR3 is TGTGCCAGCAGTGAAGGTGGTGTGGGGGAATTAGCTTCCTTC.

The CDR3 nucleotides are TGTGCCAGCAGGACGTCGGGGGCCTCCTACGAGCAGTACTTC. It translates to CASRTSGASYEQYF. The chain uses TRBV3-1 and TRBJ2-7; perhaps D is TRBD1 or TRBD2 (6 bases each). The CDR3 loop spans 14 amino acids. Germline CDR1 is LGHDT and CDR2 is YNNKEL (reference sequence). V lost 6 bases and J lost 0, with 12 bases in between.

The rearrangement joins TRBV27 to TRBJ2-6; D possibly uses TRBD1 or TRBD2 (5 bases each). CDR3 size: 15 residues. Between the trimmed V and J ends, which lost 3 bases and 4 bases, there was a span of 10 bases. The germline V gene encodes CDR1 MNHEY and CDR2 SMNVEV (reference sequence). CDR3 coding DNA: TGTGCCAGCAGTTTCGAGGGGAACGGGGCCAACGTCCTGACTTTC. Residues: CASSFEGNGANVLTF.

This clonotype has ten or more counts. The chain couples TRBV2 to TRBJ2-7; D is possibly TRBD1 (6 bases). Germline-derived CDR1 and CDR2 are SNHLY and FYNNEI. CDR3 length equals 16 residues. V was pared by 5 bases and J by 0 bases, with 17 bases between. The CDR3: CASSTIGTPDSYEQYF. The CDR3 nucleotides are TGTGCCAGCAGTACGATTGGGACACCAGACTCCTACGAGCAGTACTTC.

This clonotype was recorded at least ten times. This chain uses TRBV4-3 with TRBJ2-7; 10 bases fit TRBD1. Germline V lookup: CDR1 LGHNA, CDR2 YSLEER. The CDR3 covers 15 residues. The J segment lost 1 base and the V segment lost 5 bases, leaving 5 bases of the junction unmatched. The CDR3 loop reads CASSVGTGDSYEQYF. In DNA, the CDR3 is TGCGCCAGCAGCGTTGGGACAGGGGATTCCTACGAGCAGTACTTC.

This clonotype was seen repeatedly, ten times or more. V is TRBV12-3 or TRBV12-4 and J is TRBJ2-5; unclear D gene. The CDR3 runs to 16 residues. Trimming shortened V by 3 bases and J by 2 bases, and 16 bases separated the two germline ends. The CDR3: CASSFSRSDVQETQYF. The CDR3 DNA follows: TGTGCCAGCAGTTTCAGCAGGTCGGACGTGCAAGAGACCCAGTACTTC.

This clonotype occurred many times. The chain has TRBV28 and TRBJ2-1, with D unclear. The CDR3 extends over 11 amino acids. From germline, CDR1 is MDHEN and CDR2 SYDVKM. V lost 5 bases and J 9 bases, leaving 8 bases between the germline ends. The CDR3 coding sequence is TGTGCCAGCAGTCTAGGGTCTGAGCAGTTCTTC. Its protein is CASSLGSEQFF.

This clonotype was counted at least ten times. The chain recombines TRBV6-5 with TRBJ1-5; D is unclear. V was cut by 4 bases and J by 2 bases, with 6 bases left in between. Germline V gene sequence: CDR1 MNHEY, CDR2 SVGAGI. This CDR3 has 13 residues. The CDR3, as DNA: TGTGCCAGCAGTTTCCTTGGCAATCAGCCCCAGCATTTT. Protein: CASSFLGNQPQHF.

This sequence joins TRBV10-3 and TRBJ2-3, with TRBD2 identical over 10 bases. Germline trimming cut 5 bases from V and 2 bases from J; bases unmatched to any gene: 7. The CDR3 extends over 16 amino acids. The V gene's germline CDR1 is ENHRY and CDR2 SYGVKD. This CDR3 reads CAISRLAGQLTDTQYF. The CDR3 region has the DNA TGTGCCATCAGTCGACTAGCGGGCCAACTCACAGATACGCAGTATTTT.

This clonotype has a count of ten or more. The V call is TRBV10-3, the J call TRBJ2-1; D perhaps matches TRBD1 (6 bases). CDR1 and CDR2 from the germline V gene are ENHRY and SYGVKD. CDR3 length: 15 residues. Trimming shortened V by 10 bases and J by 7 bases, and 23 bases separated the two germline ends. The CDR3, as DNA: TGTGCCAGCAAAGGCGGGCAGGGGAAGCTTAATGAGCAGTTCTTC. Translated: CASKGGQGKLNEQFF.

The chain links TRBV5-6 to TRBJ2-7; 9 positions match TRBD1. CDR3 length: 13 residues. Germline V gives CDR1 SGHDT, CDR2 YYEEEE. The V and J ends lost 4 bases and 5 bases, in that order; junction bases with no gene match: 4. This chain's CDR3 is CASSGDRDNEQYF. CDR3 sequence (DNA): TGTGCCAGCAGCGGGGACAGGGATAACGAGCAGTACTTC.

Ten or more counts support this clonotype. This chain links TRBV5-1 with TRBJ2-7, with a possible D match to TRBD1 (6 bases). V was cut by 2 bases and J by 2 bases, with 11 bases left in between. Germline values: CDR1 SGHRS, CDR2 YFSETQ. The CDR3 runs 14 residues. CDR3 sequence reads: CASSFRTETYEQYF. In DNA, the CDR3 is TGCGCCAGCAGCTTTCGGACAGAAACCTACGAGCAGTACTTC.